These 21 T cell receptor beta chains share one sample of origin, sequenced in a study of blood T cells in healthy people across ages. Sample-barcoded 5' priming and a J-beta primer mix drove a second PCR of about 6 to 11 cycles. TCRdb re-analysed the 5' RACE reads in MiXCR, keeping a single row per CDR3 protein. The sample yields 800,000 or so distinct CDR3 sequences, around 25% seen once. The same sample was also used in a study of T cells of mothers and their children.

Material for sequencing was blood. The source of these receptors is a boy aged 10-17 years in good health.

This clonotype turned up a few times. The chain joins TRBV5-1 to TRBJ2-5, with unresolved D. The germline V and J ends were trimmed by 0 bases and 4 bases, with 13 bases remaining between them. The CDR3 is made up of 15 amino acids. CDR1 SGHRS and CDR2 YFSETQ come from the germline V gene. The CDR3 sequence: CASSLVGSTGETQYF. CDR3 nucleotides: TGCGCCAGCAGCTTGGTCGGGTCTACTGGAGAGACCCAGTACTTC.

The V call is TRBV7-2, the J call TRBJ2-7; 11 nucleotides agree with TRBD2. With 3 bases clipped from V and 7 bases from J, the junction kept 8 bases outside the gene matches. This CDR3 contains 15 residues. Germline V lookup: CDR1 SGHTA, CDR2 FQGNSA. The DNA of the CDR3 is TGTGCCAGCAGCTTCCTGACTAGCGGGGAGGGGGAGCAGTACTTC. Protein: CASSFLTSGEGEQYF.

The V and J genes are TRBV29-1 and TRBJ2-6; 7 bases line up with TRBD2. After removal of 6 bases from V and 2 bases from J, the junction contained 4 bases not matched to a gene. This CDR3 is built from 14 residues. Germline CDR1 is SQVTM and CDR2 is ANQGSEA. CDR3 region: CSVGGGAGANVLTF. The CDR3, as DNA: TGCAGCGTGGGGGGGGGAGCTGGGGCCAACGTCCTGACTTTC.

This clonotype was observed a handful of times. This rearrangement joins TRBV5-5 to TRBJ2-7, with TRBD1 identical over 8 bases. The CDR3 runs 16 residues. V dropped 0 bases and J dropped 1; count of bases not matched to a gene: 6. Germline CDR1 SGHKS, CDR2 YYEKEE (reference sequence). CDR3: CASSLVPGQASYEQYF. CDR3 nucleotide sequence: TGTGCCAGCAGCTTGGTTCCGGGACAGGCTTCCTACGAGCAGTACTTC.

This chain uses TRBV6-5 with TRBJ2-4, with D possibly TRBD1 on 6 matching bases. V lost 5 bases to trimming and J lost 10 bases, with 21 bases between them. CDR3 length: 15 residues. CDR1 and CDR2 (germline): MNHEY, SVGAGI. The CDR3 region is CASSQNRDPQGIQYF. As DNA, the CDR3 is TGTGCCAGCAGTCAGAACAGGGACCCACAAGGGATTCAGTACTTC.

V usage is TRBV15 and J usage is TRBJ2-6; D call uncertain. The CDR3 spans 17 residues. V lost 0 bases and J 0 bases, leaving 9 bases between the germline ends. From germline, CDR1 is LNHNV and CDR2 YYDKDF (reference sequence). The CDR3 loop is CATSRDVHSSGANVLTF. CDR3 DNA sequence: TGTGCCACCAGCAGAGATGTCCACAGCTCTGGGGCCAACGTCCTGACTTTC.

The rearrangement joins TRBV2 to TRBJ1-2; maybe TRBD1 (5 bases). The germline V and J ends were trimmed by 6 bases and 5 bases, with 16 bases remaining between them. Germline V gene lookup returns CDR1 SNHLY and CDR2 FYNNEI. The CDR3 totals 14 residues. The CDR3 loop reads CASSSGRVQYGYTF. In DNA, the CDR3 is TGTGCCAGCAGCTCGGGCAGGGTGCAATATGGCTACACCTTC.

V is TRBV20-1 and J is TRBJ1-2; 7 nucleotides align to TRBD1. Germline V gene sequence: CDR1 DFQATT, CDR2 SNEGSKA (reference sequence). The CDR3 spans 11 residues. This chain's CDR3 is CRANRDSPDTF. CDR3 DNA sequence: TGCAGGGCAAACCGGGACAGCCCTGACACCTTC.

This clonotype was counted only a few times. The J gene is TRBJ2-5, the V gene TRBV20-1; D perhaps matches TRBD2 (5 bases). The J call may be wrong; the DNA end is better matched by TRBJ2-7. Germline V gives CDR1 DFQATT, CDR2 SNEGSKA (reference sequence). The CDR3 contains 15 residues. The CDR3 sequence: CSARTAATSSYEQYF. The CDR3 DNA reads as TGCAGTGCTAGAACTGCGGCTACTAGCTCCTACGAGCAGTACTTC.

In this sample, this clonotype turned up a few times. As DNA, the CDR3 is TGCGCCAGCAACTTCCGACTAGCGGGGGCCTACAATGAGCAGTTCTTC. Protein: CASNFRLAGAYNEQFF. The chain couples TRBV5-1 to TRBJ2-1; 12 nucleotides line up with TRBD2. CDR3 length equals 16 residues. CDR1 is SGHRS and CDR2 is YFSETQ in the germline V gene. Losses at the gene ends were 6 bases for V and 2 bases for J; bases not matched to a gene: 6.

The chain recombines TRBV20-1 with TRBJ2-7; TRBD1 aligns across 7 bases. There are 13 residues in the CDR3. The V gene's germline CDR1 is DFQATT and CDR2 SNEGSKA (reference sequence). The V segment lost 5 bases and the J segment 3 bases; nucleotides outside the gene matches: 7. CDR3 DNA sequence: TGCAGTGCTCAACACAGGGGTTACTACGAGCAGTACTTC. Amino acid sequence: CSAQHRGYYEQYF.

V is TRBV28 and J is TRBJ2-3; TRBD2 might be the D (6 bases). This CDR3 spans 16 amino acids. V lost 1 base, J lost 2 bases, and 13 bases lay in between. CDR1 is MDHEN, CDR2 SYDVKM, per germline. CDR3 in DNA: TGTGCCAGCAGTTTATCCCCCGGGGGTTTCACAGATACGCAGTATTTT. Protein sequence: CASSLSPGGFTDTQYF.

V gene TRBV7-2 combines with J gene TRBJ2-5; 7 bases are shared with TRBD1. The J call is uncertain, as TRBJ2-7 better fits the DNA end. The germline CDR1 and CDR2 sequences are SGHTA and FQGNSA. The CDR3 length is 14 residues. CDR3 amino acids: CASSSQGPSYEQYF. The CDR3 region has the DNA TGTGCCAGCAGCTCACAGGGGCCATCCTACGAGCAGTACTTC.

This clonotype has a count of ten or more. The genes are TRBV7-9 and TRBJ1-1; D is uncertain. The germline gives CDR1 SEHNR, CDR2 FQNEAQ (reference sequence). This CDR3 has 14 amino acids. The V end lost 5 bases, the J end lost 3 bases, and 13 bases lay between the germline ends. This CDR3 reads CASSPLAGHTEAFF. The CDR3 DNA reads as TGTGCCAGCAGCCCCTTGGCCGGGCACACTGAAGCTTTCTTT. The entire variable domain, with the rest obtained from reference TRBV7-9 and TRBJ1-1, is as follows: DTGVSQNPRHKITKRGQNVTFRCDPISEHNRLYWYRQTLGQGPEFLTYFQNEAQLEKSRLLSDRFSAERPKGSFSTLEIQRTEQGDSAMYLCASSPLAGHTEAFFGQGTRLTVV.

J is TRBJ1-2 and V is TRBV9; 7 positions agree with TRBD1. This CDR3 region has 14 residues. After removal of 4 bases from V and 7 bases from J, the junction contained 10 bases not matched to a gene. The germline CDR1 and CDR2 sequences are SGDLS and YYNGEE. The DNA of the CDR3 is TGTGCCAGCAGCAACACCGGGACAGCTATTGGCTACACCTTC. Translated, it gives CASSNTGTAIGYTF.

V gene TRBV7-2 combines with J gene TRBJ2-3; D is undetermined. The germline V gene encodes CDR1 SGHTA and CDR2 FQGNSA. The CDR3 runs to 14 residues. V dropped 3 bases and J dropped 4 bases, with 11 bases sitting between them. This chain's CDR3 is CASSFYRGSDTQYF. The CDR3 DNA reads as TGTGCCAGCAGCTTCTACCGAGGATCAGATACGCAGTATTTT.

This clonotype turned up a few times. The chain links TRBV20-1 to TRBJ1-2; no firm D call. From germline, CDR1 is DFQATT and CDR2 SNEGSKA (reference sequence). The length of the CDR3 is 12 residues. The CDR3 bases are TGCAGCGTCAGGAGCCTAGGCTATGGCTACACCTTC. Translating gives CSVRSLGYGYTF.

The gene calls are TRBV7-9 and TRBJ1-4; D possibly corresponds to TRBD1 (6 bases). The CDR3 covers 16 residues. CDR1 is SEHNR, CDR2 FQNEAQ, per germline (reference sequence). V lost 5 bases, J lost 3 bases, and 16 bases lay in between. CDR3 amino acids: CASSQDPGVANEKLFF. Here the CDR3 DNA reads TGTGCCAGCAGCCAGGACCCAGGGGTGGCTAATGAAAAACTGTTTTTT.

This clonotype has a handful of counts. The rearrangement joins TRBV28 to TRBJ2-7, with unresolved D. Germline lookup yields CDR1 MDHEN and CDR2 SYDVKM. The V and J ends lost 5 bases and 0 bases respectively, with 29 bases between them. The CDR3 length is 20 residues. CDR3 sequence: CASSPRTSWKEMPTSYEQYF. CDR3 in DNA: TGTGCCAGCAGTCCCCGGACGAGTTGGAAGGAGATGCCCACCTCCTACGAGCAGTACTTC.

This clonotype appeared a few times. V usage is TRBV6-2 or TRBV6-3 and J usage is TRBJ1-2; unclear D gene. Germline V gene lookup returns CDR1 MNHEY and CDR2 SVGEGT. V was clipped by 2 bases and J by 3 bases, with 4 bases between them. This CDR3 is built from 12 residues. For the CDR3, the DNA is TGTGCCAGCAGTTACATCGACTATGGCTACACCTTC. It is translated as CASSYIDYGYTF.

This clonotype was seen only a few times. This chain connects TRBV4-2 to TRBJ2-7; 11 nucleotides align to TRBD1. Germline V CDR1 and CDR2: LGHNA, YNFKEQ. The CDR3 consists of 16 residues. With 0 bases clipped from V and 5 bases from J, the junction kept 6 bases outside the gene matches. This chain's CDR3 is CASSQELGQGVHEQYF. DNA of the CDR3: TGTGCCAGCAGCCAAGAACTGGGACAGGGGGTCCACGAGCAGTACTTC.